This T cell receptor (beta chain) was retrieved from a study of cytomegalovirus exposure and HLA in healthy donors. Whole-study findings and limits: With DRB1 most and HLA-C fewest, TCR association rates differed between HLA loci in a later analysis. Researchers reportedly found TCR beta sequences accurately predicted most subjects' HLA-A and HLA-B alleles.

To note about this clone: The target antigen is unknown.

The CDR3 spans 10 residues. CDR1 DFQATT and CDR2 SNEGSKA come from the germline V gene (reference sequence). Both 60 Vbeta primers and 13 Jbeta primers went into the PCR. The data were produced by immunoSEQ multiplex PCR, yet TCRdb's version contains in-frame clones alone and is incomplete. In the table there are 90,000 to 100,000 clones, 60% to 80% of which are singletons. The TCR sequence derives from a woman aged 60-70 years in good health and CMV-seropositive. The sample taken for sequencing was PBMCs. The chain couples TRBV20-1 to TRBJ2-1; D is perhaps TRBD2 (5 bases). The CDR3 DNA sequence: TGCAGCTACCAGAGGGATGAGCAGTTCTTC. Translation gives CSYQRDEQFF.